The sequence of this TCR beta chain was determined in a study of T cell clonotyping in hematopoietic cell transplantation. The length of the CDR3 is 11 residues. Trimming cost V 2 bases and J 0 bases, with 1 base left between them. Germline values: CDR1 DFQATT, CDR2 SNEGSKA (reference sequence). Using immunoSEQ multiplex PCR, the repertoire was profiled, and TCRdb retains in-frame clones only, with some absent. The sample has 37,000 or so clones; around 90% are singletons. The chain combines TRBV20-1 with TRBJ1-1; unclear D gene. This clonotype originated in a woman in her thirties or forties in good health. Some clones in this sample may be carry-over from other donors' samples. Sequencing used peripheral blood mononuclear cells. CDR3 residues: CSARLNTEAFF. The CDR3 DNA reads TGCAGTGCTAGATTGAACACTGAAGCTTTCTTT.